The present T cell receptor (beta chain) was sequenced within a study of control samples from healthy donors and cancer patients. The germline V gene encodes CDR1 GTSNPN and CDR2 SVGIG (reference sequence). The CDR3 has 14 residues. Trimming left V 5 bases short and J 5 bases short, with 15 bases between. Clones were read by immunoSEQ multiplex PCR, and TCRdb kept only the in-frame ones, dropping some. The sample consists of about 130,000 clones, roughly 84% of them appearing once. Sequences were obtained from blood. This chain uses TRBV30 with TRBJ1-4; a weak D match, TRBD1 (6 bases). The clonotype was recovered from a man aged 18 to 29 in good health. CDR3 nucleotide sequence: TGTGCCTGGCAAGGGGCAGGGGAGAATGAAAAACTGTTTTTT. Residues: CAWQGAGENEKLFF. The complete variable domain, with remaining parts taken from reference TRBV30 and TRBJ1-4, reads SQTIHQWPATLVQPVGSPLSLECTVEGTSNPNLYWYRQAAGRGLQLLFYSVGIGQISSEVPQNLSASRPQDRQFILSSKKLLLSDSGFYLCAWQGAGENEKLFFGSGTQLSVL.